This T cell receptor (beta chain) stems from a study of beta chain features in type 1 diabetes (dated by TCRdb to the late 2010s). Regarding the research as a whole: Patients and healthy donors did not differ in mean age, gender distribution, total cell number or subset yield. A total of about 100,000,000 sorted cells were examined across all samples, and RNA yield correlated strongly with the number of cells per subset. In the study, recently diagnosed type 1 diabetes patients and matched healthy donors were compared on the TCRB repertoires of their sorted circulating CD4+ T cell subsets. Regulatory and stem cell-like memory subsets were isolated from only 8 patients and roughly 8 healthy donors, whereas naive and central memory subsets came from all 30 or so donors.

Overall study outcomes, separate from this receptor: Because the HLA sub-analyses included only small numbers of individuals, any influence of HLA type on TCRB rearrangement was left unresolved. Patients with type 1 diabetes made fewer insertions and deleted more nucleotides at VDJ recombination sites, implying thymic rearrangement abnormalities. PCR might favor shorter templates, but patient and control samples were amplified and corrected together, so any skew would affect both groups equally. In all four CD4+ subsets, TCRB CDR3 length was moderately but significantly shorter in type 1 diabetes patients. Naive, central memory and regulatory TCRB repertoires appeared to be more similar among patients than among healthy donors. Because cDNA was sequenced instead of genomic DNA, highly expressing activated cells could be over-represented, though the groups showed no difference in activation or CD3 levels.

A single peripheral blood draw of around 0.11 L on average was collected from each donor into heparinised tubes. A BD FACSAria II was used to sort naive, central memory, regulatory and stem cell-like memory CD4+ T cells with a panel that included CD45RO, CCR7, CD25, CD127, CD95 and CD27. A purity above 98% was achieved for all sorted populations. PBMCs were isolated right away by Lymphoprep density gradient centrifugation and were stained directly, without culture. So that batch effects would be minimized, each experiment stained and sorted samples in pairs, pairing one healthy donor with one patient. All of the isolated RNA was reverse transcribed with the High Capacity cDNA Reverse Transcription Kit, so expressed TCRB transcripts were sequenced. Naive, central memory and regulatory T cell samples underwent deep immunoSEQ sequencing, averaging about 3.5 million total reads per sample. Sorted cells were lysed in RLT buffer and RNA was extracted with DNase-treated RNeasy Micro or Mini kits, depending on cell number. Each cell subset was processed on its own to prevent cross-contamination, while patient and healthy donor samples were processed together. The immunoSEQ multiplex PCR was used to amplify TCRB sequences from cDNA, generating 87-bp fragments that spanned the CDR3 region. Sequencing of the amplicons was performed on the Illumina HiSeq platform. Concerning the study's data processing: PCR bias was computationally corrected using synthetic template baselines, reads within Hamming distance 2 were collapsed, and singletons that could not be merged were discarded. Reads were aligned to IMGT to assign V, D and J genes, CDR3 length, and insertions or deletions at six rearrangement sites. Clonotype counts were normalized to sorted cell number within each subset before computing true diversity and Gini coefficients with the tcR R package. The overlap coefficient, calculated on TCRB nucleotide sequences, was used to measure repertoire sharing. Out-of-frame TCRB sequences from naive cells were analyzed to stand in for the pre-selection repertoire. TCRdb provides this immuneACCESS table in a form limited to in-frame rearrangements. Some clones are lacking; in checked studies, under half of them reflect an unresolved V gene, and why the rest are absent is not known. V, J and clone size derive from that table, while D and trimming were established from the DNA sequence. A total of over 200,000 clones appear in this sample, roughly a tenth of them only once. The top ten constitute around 0.017% of the sample.

Comment on this clone: What antigen it recognizes has not been identified. No per-base quality is available; no much larger clone lies one base away.

Reading the germline V gene gives CDR1 SGHAT and CDR2 FQNNGV. Including the terminal cysteine and phenylalanine, the CDR3 comprises 16 residues. Here the CDR3 DNA is all that survives: 48 bases in frame from base 1. Deletion took 5 bases off V and 4 bases off J, with a span of 20 bases between the germline ends. This TCR came from a man under 40 with type 1 diabetes. The sample consisted of naive CD4+ T cells from blood. The sample's cell subset or site, from its label and the paper: true naive CD4+ T cells. Here the chain combines TRBV11-2 and TRBJ2-5; matching of 5 bases hints at TRBD2 as the D gene. In nucleotides, the sequence is TGTGCCAGCAGCCCCGCGGGTTTAATAGCAGGAGAGACCCAGTACTTC. It is translated as CASSPAGLIAGETQYF.